This T cell receptor (beta chain) was observed in a study of T-cell memory formation after mild COVID-19. Study-level results: Some clones that responded turned up in pre-infection memory, which suggests that cross-reactive memory joined in. Most CD4+ clones that shrank were in CM and EM, while CD8+ ones turned up in EMRA. Among clones contracting day 15 to 85, CD4/CD8 was balanced, whereas later expanders leaned CD4+.

With constant-segment primers, 5'RACE yielded cDNA libraries of TCR alpha and TCR beta that carried sample barcodes and UMIs. TCRdb redid the calling of the 5' RACE reads with MiXCR, one entry per CDR3 protein. The data hold roughly 600,000 distinct CDR3 sequences, with more than 15% observed a single time. This clonotype was found many times. Its antigen remains unidentified. Sequenced: PBMCs or a T cell subset sorted from them (not recorded which). The receptor's source is an adult woman who had mild COVID-19 (a few samples of this study predate the infection). Cell type and time point are not known.

This CDR3 reads CSAIPGDTPETQYF. DNA of the CDR3: TGCAGTGCCATCCCCGGGGACACCCCAGAGACCCAGTACTTC. The chain combines TRBV20-1 with TRBJ2-5, with D perhaps matching TRBD1 (6 bases). The CDR3 totals 14 residues. V lost 6 bases and J lost 4, with 18 bases in between. Germline lookup yields CDR1 DFQATT and CDR2 SNEGSKA (reference sequence).